Presented here are 30 T cell receptor beta chains from one specimen sequenced in a study of Ad26.COV2.S vaccination and SARS-CoV-2 variants (dated by TCRdb to the early 2020s). The sample's treatment or condition label is to be understood as: 19 received Ad26.COV2.S at low or high dose, single or two shots; about 5 received placebo; per-sample allocation not given. Repertoires of vaccine and placebo recipients were sequenced from samples collected on day 63 after the first injection. The library was prepared using the immunoSEQ multiplex PCR assay. The table was pulled from immuneACCESS by TCRdb, which kept in-frame rearrangements only. Such tables lose some clones; where checked, under half of the loss comes from unresolved V genes, and the rest has no known cause. For this sample there are about 350,000 clones; 65% to 90% appear just once. The ten largest clones add up to roughly a tenth of the sample.

The sample was peripheral blood, taken in a trial of Ad26.COV2.S vaccine versus placebo. The origin of the receptors is a person between 18 and 59 years old who received the Ad26.COV2.S COVID-19 vaccine or a placebo.

This clone was seen more than once but under ten times. The chain recombines TRBV7-2 with TRBJ2-1; 12 bases line up with TRBD2. CDR1 and CDR2 from the germline V gene are SGHTA and FQGNSA. This CDR3 contains 15 residues. V lost 5 bases, J lost 6 bases, and 5 bases stayed unmatched. CDR3 DNA sequence: TGTGCCAGCAGCGGTGGACTAGCGGGATCCAATGAGCAGTTCTTC. As protein: CASSGGLAGSNEQFF.

This clone was picked up one time. The chain's CDR3 is CASSARGGSGRKADTQYF. Written as DNA, the CDR3 is TGTGCCAGCAGCGCTCGAGGGGGTAGCGGGAGAAAGGCAGATACGCAGTATTTT. This chain links TRBV9 with TRBJ2-3; 9 bases line up with TRBD2. The J segment lost 4 bases and the V segment lost 3 bases, leaving 15 bases of the junction unmatched. Germline V CDR1 and CDR2: SGDLS, YYNGEE. This CDR3 has 18 amino acids.

This chain connects TRBV18 to TRBJ2-7, with D tentatively TRBD2 (6 bases). CDR1 and CDR2 (germline): KGHSH, LQKENI. The CDR3 length is 18 residues. V dropped 2 bases and J dropped 1 base, with 21 bases sitting between them. The chain's CDR3 is CASSPTVAGLARSYEQYF. The CDR3 DNA is TGTGCCAGCTCACCAACTGTAGCTGGCCTAGCGCGATCCTACGAGCAGTACTTC.

J is TRBJ1-2 and V is TRBV6-5; D not resolved. Trimming shortened V by 7 bases and J by 5 bases, and 14 bases separated the two germline ends. The V gene's germline CDR1 is MNHEY and CDR2 SVGAGI. The CDR3 covers 13 residues. This chain's CDR3 is CASTWVDSYGYTF. The CDR3 DNA sequence: TGTGCCAGCACTTGGGTAGATTCATATGGCTACACCTTC.

J is TRBJ1-5 and V is TRBV6-5; a weak D match, TRBD1 (6 bases). The V gene lost 4 bases and the J gene lost 0 bases, with 7 bases spanning the gap. Germline lookup yields CDR1 MNHEY and CDR2 SVGAGI. The CDR3 runs to 14 residues. CDR3 sequence: CASSLGGSNQPQHF. CDR3 nucleotides: TGTGCCAGCAGTTTAGGGGGTAGCAATCAGCCCCAGCATTTT.

The J gene is TRBJ2-5, the V gene TRBV5-8, with D uncertain. This CDR3 contains 12 residues. Deletions cut 4 bases from V and 2 bases from J, with 6 bases between. CDR1 is SGHTS and CDR2 is YDEGEE in the germline V gene. In DNA, the CDR3 is TGTGCCAGCAGCCCTCAACAAGAGACCCAGTACTTC. The encoded protein is CASSPQQETQYF.

The J gene is TRBJ1-4, the V gene TRBV7-2; D may be TRBD1 (6 bases). The CDR3 has 15 residues. V lost 4 bases, J lost 3 bases, and 12 bases lay in between. The germline CDR1 and CDR2 sequences are SGHTA and FQGNSA. The CDR3 sequence: CASSYRGPANEKLFF. CDR3 nucleotides: TGTGCCAGCAGCTATCGGGGGCCAGCTAATGAAAAACTGTTTTTT.

The gene calls are TRBV5-4 and TRBJ2-3, with D possibly being TRBD1 or TRBD2 (6 bases each). Germline V lookup: CDR1 SGHNT, CDR2 YYREEE (reference sequence). The CDR3 has 15 amino acids. The V end lost 3 bases, the J end lost 0 bases, and 11 bases lay between the germline ends. The CDR3 DNA reads TGTGCCAGCAGCTCCGGGGGCCCGAGCACAGATACGCAGTATTTT. The encoded protein is CASSSGGPSTDTQYF.

The chain recombines TRBV28 with TRBJ1-5; a possible D gene is TRBD1 (5 bases). The CDR3 has 15 amino acids. CDR1 is MDHEN, CDR2 SYDVKM, per germline. V dropped 7 bases and J dropped 0 bases, with 13 bases sitting between them. The DNA for the CDR3 is TGTGCCAGCACCCGAAGGGGCAATAGCAATCAGCCCCAGCATTTT. It specifies CASTRRGNSNQPQHF.

The CDR3 protein is CASSSIGQGGGEQYF. The CDR3 bases are TGCGCCAGCAGCTCGATAGGCCAGGGAGGCGGCGAGCAGTACTTC. This sequence joins TRBV5-1 and TRBJ2-7, with a weak D call TRBD2 (6 bases). Germline CDR1 and CDR2: SGHRS and YFSETQ. CDR3 length equals 15 residues. With 3 bases removed from V and 6 bases from J, the gap between germline ends came to 19 bases.

In its sample, this clone was seen once. The chain employs TRBV27 and TRBJ1-2; a possible D gene is TRBD1 (5 bases). Germline-derived CDR1 and CDR2 are MNHEY and SMNVEV (reference sequence). Between the trimmed V and J ends, which lost 1 base and 7 bases, there was a span of 10 bases. This CDR3 has 13 amino acids. CDR3 sequence reads: CASSLFQGGGYTF. CDR3 nucleotides: TGTGCCAGCAGTTTATTTCAGGGAGGTGGCTACACCTTC.

The genes are TRBV7-9 and TRBJ2-1; the match to TRBD2 covers 13 bases. Trimming took 9 bases from V and 4 from J; bases not matched to a gene: 6. From germline, CDR1 is SEHNR and CDR2 FQNEAQ (reference sequence). This CDR3 spans 15 amino acids. The CDR3 DNA is TGTGCCAGGTCGGGGACTAGCGGGGAATACAATGAGCAGTTCTTC. Translating gives CARSGTSGEYNEQFF. Full variable domain (rest looked up from reference TRBV7-9 and TRBJ2-1): DTGVSQNPRHKITKRGQNVTFRCDPISEHNRLYWYRQTLGQGPEFLTYFQNEAQLEKSRLLSDRFSAERPKGSFSTLEIQRTEQGDSAMYLCARSGTSGEYNEQFFGPGTRLTVL.

The V and J genes are TRBV27 and TRBJ2-7; no firm D call. The CDR3 has 12 amino acids. Germline values: CDR1 MNHEY, CDR2 SMNVEV (reference sequence). Trimming stripped 6 bases from V and 6 bases from J, with 12 bases between. The CDR3 bases are TGTGCCAGCAGCCTACCGGGCGGCGAGCAGTACTTC. It yields the protein CASSLPGGEQYF.

The chain is built from TRBV4-1 and TRBJ1-2, with D unresolved. V gave up 2 bases and J gave up 0 bases, with 7 bases separating them. Germline V lookup: CDR1 MGHRA, CDR2 YSYEKL. The CDR3 is made up of 14 amino acids. In DNA, the CDR3 is TGCGCCAGCAGCCAATCGGCAGCTAACTATGGCTACACCTTC. This encodes CASSQSAANYGYTF.

This sequence joins TRBV7-2 and TRBJ1-6; D might be TRBD1 (6 bases). Germline V gives CDR1 SGHTA, CDR2 FQGNSA. V lost 8 bases to trimming and J lost 5 bases, with 19 bases between them. There are 16 residues in the CDR3. For the CDR3, the DNA is TGTGCCAGCGGCCCCGCGGGAGGGGGGAATAATTCACCCCTCCACTTT. Its translation: CASGPAGGGNNSPLHF.

The chain carries TRBV29-1 and TRBJ1-1; possibly TRBD1 for D (5 bases). CDR3 length: 13 amino acids. With 6 bases removed from V and 0 bases from J, the gap between germline ends came to 11 bases. The germline V gene encodes CDR1 SQVTM and CDR2 ANQGSEA. CDR3 DNA sequence: TGCAGCGTGGGACCGATTTTGAACACTGAAGCTTTCTTT. Protein product: CSVGPILNTEAFF. The variable domain in full, with the rest retrieved from reference TRBV29-1 and TRBJ1-1, is SAVISQKPSRDICQRGTSLTIQCQVDSQVTMMFWYRQQPGQSLTLIATANQGSEATYESGFVIDKFPISRPNLTFSTLTVSNMSPEDSSIYLCSVGPILNTEAFFGQGTRLTVV.

This rearrangement joins TRBV24-1 to TRBJ2-1, with 10 bases matching TRBD2. This CDR3 comprises 15 residues. CDR1 and CDR2 (germline): KGHDR, SFDVKD. Trimming at V came to 6 bases and at J to 6 bases, leaving 7 bases not matched to a gene. CDR3 coding DNA: TGTGCCACCAGTAGCGGGGGGGCCTCTCTCAATGAGCAGTTCTTC. It is translated as CATSSGGASLNEQFF.

A single count supports this clone. This sequence joins TRBV27 and TRBJ1-4; TRBD1 agrees at 8 bases. CDR3 size: 15 residues. Germline V gives CDR1 MNHEY, CDR2 SMNVEV (reference sequence). With 5 bases clipped from V and 1 base from J, the junction kept 3 bases outside the gene matches. The CDR3 sequence is CASSPRGQTNEKLFF. In DNA form, the CDR3 reads TGTGCCAGCAGTCCCAGGGGGCAAACTAATGAAAAACTGTTTTTT.

This clone was seen a handful of times. This rearrangement joins TRBV6-1 to TRBJ2-7; unclear D gene. V shed 2 bases and J shed 1 base, with 6 bases lying between them. Germline CDR1 is MNHNS and CDR2 is SASEGT. This CDR3 is 13 amino acids long. The CDR3 nucleotides are TGTGCCAGCAGTGAATTGCCTTCCTACGAGCAGTACTTC. It is translated as CASSELPSYEQYF.

The chain has TRBV6-4 and TRBJ1-2; D not certain. This CDR3 has 13 residues. Between the trimmed V and J ends, which lost 4 bases and 8 bases, there was a span of 14 bases. The germline V gene encodes CDR1 MRHNA and CDR2 SNTAGT. The CDR3 loop reads CASSASAVGGYTF. The CDR3 DNA is TGTGCCAGCAGTGCGAGCGCGGTGGGGGGCTACACCTTC.

V and J are TRBV7-2 and TRBJ1-5, with 9 bases matching TRBD1. CDR3 size: 18 residues. V lost 1 base, J lost 0 bases, and 7 bases stayed unmatched. Germline V CDR1 and CDR2: SGHTA, FQGNSA. CDR3 DNA: TGTGCCAGCAGCTTAGTAGGGACAGGGTCTCTTAGCAATCAGCCCCAGCATTTT. Translation gives CASSLVGTGSLSNQPQHF.

This sequence joins TRBV3-1 (or the pseudogene TRBV3-2) and TRBJ2-7; 7 positions agree with TRBD1. Germline CDR1 reads LGHDT; CDR2 reads YNNKEL (reference sequence). The ends lost 4 bases at V and 6 bases at J; junction bases unmatched: 0. CDR3 length equals 11 residues. In nucleotides, the CDR3 is TGTGCCAGCAGCCGACAGGGCGAGCAGTACTTC. The encoded protein is CASSRQGEQYF.

The chain uses TRBV5-1 and TRBJ2-6; D not certain. The CDR3 consists of 18 residues. V gave up 1 base and J gave up 0 bases, with 14 bases separating them. Germline CDR1 SGHRS, CDR2 YFSETQ. CDR3: CASSLRSSVSSGANVLTF. The CDR3 DNA reads TGCGCCAGCAGCTTGCGGAGCTCGGTCAGCTCTGGGGCCAACGTCCTGACTTTC.

In DNA, the CDR3 is TGCGCCAGCAGCCAAGGGGCTGGCGGTCGTCCCTACGAGCAGTACTTC. Translation gives CASSQGAGGRPYEQYF. The chain combines TRBV4-3 with TRBJ2-7, with D hard to call. CDR3 length: 16 amino acids. The V gene lost 1 base and the J gene lost 2 bases, with 15 bases spanning the gap. The germline CDR1 and CDR2 sequences are LGHNA and YSLEER.

This clone was seen a handful of times. The chain carries TRBV4-1 and TRBJ1-1; TRBD1 agrees at 7 bases. V lost 2 bases to trimming and J lost 0 bases; unmatched junction nucleotides: 6. CDR3 length: 16 residues. Germline V gene data show CDR1 as MGHRA and CDR2 as YSYEKL. CDR3 residues: CASSQWAQGVNTEAFF. CDR3 nucleotide sequence: TGCGCCAGCAGCCAATGGGCGCAGGGGGTGAACACTGAAGCTTTCTTT.

The rearrangement joins TRBV4-3 to TRBJ2-5, with 8 bases lining up with TRBD1. Germline V gene data show CDR1 as LGHNA and CDR2 as YSLEER. V shed 1 base and J 5 bases; nucleotides not matched to a gene: 12. The CDR3 is 17 amino acids. The CDR3 region is CASSQGLGTGWAETQYF. CDR3 in DNA: TGCGCCAGCAGCCAAGGCCTTGGGACAGGTTGGGCGGAGACCCAGTACTTC.

With regard to this clone: The sample carries other DNA sequences with the same CDR3. The chain employs TRBV27 and TRBJ1-5; D gene unclear. This CDR3 has 13 amino acids. The germline gives CDR1 MNHEY, CDR2 SMNVEV (reference sequence). Trimming pared 3 bases from V and 4 bases from J, leaving 7 bases between. The chain's CDR3 is CASSLGLNQPQHF. CDR3 coding DNA: TGTGCCAGCAGTTTGGGTTTAAATCAGCCCCAGCATTTT.

V is TRBV19 and J is TRBJ1-4, with 10 bases that match TRBD1. The J segment lost 6 bases and the V segment lost 5 bases, leaving 3 bases of the junction unmatched. The CDR3 spans 14 residues. Germline V lookup: CDR1 LNHDA, CDR2 SQIVND (reference sequence). In DNA form, the CDR3 reads TGTGCCAGTAGTCGGACAGGGGGATATGAAAAACTGTTTTTT. It specifies CASSRTGGYEKLFF.

This chain connects TRBV11-2 to TRBJ1-5, with no clear D. Germline-derived CDR1 and CDR2 are SGHAT and FQNNGV. This CDR3 contains 16 residues. The V end lost 0 bases, the J end lost 0 bases, and 9 bases lay between the germline ends. CDR3 sequence reads: CASSLDGEFSNQPQHF. As DNA, the CDR3 is TGTGCCAGCAGCTTAGACGGAGAGTTTAGCAATCAGCCCCAGCATTTT.

The chain uses TRBV19 and TRBJ2-3; 8 bases agree with TRBD1. Germline values: CDR1 LNHDA, CDR2 SQIVND (reference sequence). The ends lost 0 bases at V and 3 bases at J; junction bases unmatched: 5. The CDR3 is 16 residues long. The CDR3 loop reads CASSIDARGLTDTQYF. The CDR3, as DNA: TGTGCCAGTAGTATAGATGCCAGGGGGCTGACAGATACGCAGTATTTT.